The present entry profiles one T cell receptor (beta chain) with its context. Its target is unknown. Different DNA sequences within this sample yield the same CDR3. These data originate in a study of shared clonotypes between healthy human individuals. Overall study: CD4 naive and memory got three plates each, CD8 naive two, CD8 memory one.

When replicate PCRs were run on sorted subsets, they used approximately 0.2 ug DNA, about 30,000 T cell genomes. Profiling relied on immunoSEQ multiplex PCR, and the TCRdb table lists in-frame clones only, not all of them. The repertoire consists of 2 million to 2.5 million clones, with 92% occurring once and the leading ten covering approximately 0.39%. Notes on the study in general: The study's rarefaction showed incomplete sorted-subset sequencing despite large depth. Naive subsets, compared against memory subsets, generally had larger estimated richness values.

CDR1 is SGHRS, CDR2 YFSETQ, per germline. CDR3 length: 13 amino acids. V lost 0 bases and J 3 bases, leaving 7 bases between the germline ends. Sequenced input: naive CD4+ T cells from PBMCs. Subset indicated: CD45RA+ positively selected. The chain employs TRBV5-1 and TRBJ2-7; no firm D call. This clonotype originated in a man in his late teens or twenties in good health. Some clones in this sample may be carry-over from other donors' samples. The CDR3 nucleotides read TGCGCCAGCAGCTTGGACAGAGACTACGAGCAGTACTTC. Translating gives CASSLDRDYEQYF.